The entry that follows covers one T cell receptor beta chain sequence. The specificity of this receptor is unknown. Within one base of it there is no much larger clone, and no base qualities were kept. The entry originates in a study of T cell repertoires in cytomegalovirus infection (dated by TCRdb to between 2017 and 2020). Turning to the overall study: Peptide stimulations targeted recently identified HLA-C-restricted CMV epitopes, whose presentation resists viral immunomodulation, together with well-studied HLA-B-restricted epitopes. The HLA type of each donor mattered for the analysis, because public TCR beta signatures pointed to carriage of CMV infection along with the matching HLA type. Overall results and qualifications from the work: In both this cohort and an independent roughly 350-donor cohort, the cumulative frequency of public TCR beta family members distinguished carriers of CMV infection plus the relevant HLA type. The ex vivo response was dominated by HLA-C-restricted CMV-specific TCR beta clonotypes, which also provided the single most frequent clonotype in two of eight donors.

CDR1 SEHNR and CDR2 FQNEAQ were looked up in the germline V gene (reference sequence). Including cysteine and phenylalanine, the CDR3 has 15 amino acids. Kept here is only the CDR3 DNA, which spans 45 bases and is read in frame from base 1. V is clipped by 5 bases and J by 1 base, and the sequence between their germline boundaries is 14 bases long. Reads for this sample came from an Illumina HiSeq 1500. Clones were called with MiXCR by TCRdb after fastp trimmed the public reads at Q25, and only in-frame beta chains were retained. Every CDR3 protein is listed once, alongside the most common genes and DNA of its rows. This sample holds hundreds of thousands of distinct CDR3 sequences; 31% were observed only once. The ten largest make up around an eighth of the sample. In light of the paper, this sample's treatment or condition label describes: in vitro stimulation with specific CMV peptide epitopes to enrich CMV-specific T cells.

This chain joins TRBV7-9 to TRBJ2-5; there is no confident call for the D gene. Sequenced here: cultured CD8+ T cells from PBMCs, sampled from culture after CMV antigen stimulation. The TCR originated in a human donor in good health (CMV status not recorded). Some clones in this sample may be carry-over from other donors' samples. The nucleotides read TGTGCCAGCAGCCCCGAGACTGGCCGCCAAGAGACCCAGTACTTC. It translates as CASSPETGRQETQYF.